This T cell receptor beta chain was sequenced in a study of shared clonotypes between healthy human individuals (dated by TCRdb to the early 2020s). For the study in its entirety: The cohort included three men and two women between 18 and 49 years of age. Blood TCR repertoires of a handful of healthy adults were deeply sequenced to estimate repertoire size and the extent of clonotype sharing between individuals. Libraries were prepared and TCR repertoires were sequenced by different laboratories using diverse techniques, in order to increase sequencing depth and limit assay-specific biases. Leukapheresis yielded between about 0.85 and 9.5 billion PBMCs per donor.

What the work shows at the level of the full study, not this receptor alone: Pairwise subsampling led to the expectation that sequencing depth would affect the degree of clonotype sharing among donors. Only blood was sampled, and tissue TCR repertoires likely differ from those in blood. The small number of donors limited the genetic and exposure-history diversity represented.

Using the deep immunoSEQ assay, multiplex PCR amplified TCR CDR3 regions from genomic DNA. Extracted genomic DNA from each cell subset was spread evenly across all wells of several immunoSEQ 96-well plates, with each plate serving as a replicate. For unsorted PBMC, each replicate PCR was loaded with approximately 300 ng genomic DNA, equivalent to 30,000 or so T cell genomes. Genomic DNA from unsorted PBMC was sequenced over ten immunoSEQ deep assay plates. Purified libraries were quantified with a Qubit 3.0 fluorometer, sized on a Bioanalyzer 2100, and re-quantified with the KAPA Library Quantification kit. A separate single-read 150-cycle Illumina NextSeq 550 flow cell was used to sequence each immunoSEQ 96-well plate. In the paper's pipeline: The immunoSEQ output contained only junctional sequences without quality scores, so filtering could not match that applied to full-length reads. Sequences were annotated with PyIR, a Python wrapper for IgBLAST v1.9, using IMGT germline references to assign V/J genes and CDR3. Any read was removed if the V/J assignment was weak (E-value above 1e-6), the CDR3 was missing, or the read contained stop codons, out-of-frame junctions, or ambiguous translated residues. V3J clonotypes were defined as sequences sharing an identical inferred V gene, J gene, and CDR3 amino acid sequence. Percentage overlap between repertoires was calculated by dividing the number of shared unique clonotypes by the size of the smaller repertoire. Richness of each repertoire was evaluated using RTK rarefaction, the Chao1 estimator, and Recon v2.1 estimates of unobserved clonotypes. As stored in TCRdb, this immuneACCESS dataset retains in-frame rearrangements with V and J assigned. A fraction of the clones does not appear; measured against another copy, unresolved V genes explain less than half of the discrepancy, and the remainder lacks a known reason. V, J and clone size are taken as reported in that table, and D and trimming were inferred from the DNA itself. In this sample the table shows about half a million clones, 70% to 80% of which occur a single time. The leading ten clones occupy 12% of the sample.

In the case of this clone: It lacks a known antigen. No base qualities exist here, and no much larger clone lies one base off it.

The donors were healthy, HIV-negative adults who had no recently reported acute infections or vaccinations. Only Caucasian adults living in Nashville, Tennessee, USA were represented among the donors. For unsorted samples, 70 million to 95 million PBMCs were counted, and genomic DNA was extracted using the QIAamp DNA Blood Mini kit. Blood was collected by leukapheresis, and PBMCs were isolated by Ficoll-Histopaque density gradient centrifugation and then cryopreserved in liquid nitrogen vapor phase. The junction carries 6 bases between V and J, which are trimmed by 0 bases and 6 bases respectively. Its CDR3 holds 11 amino acids, cysteine through phenylalanine. The sequence is cut down to CDR3 DNA, 33 bases in frame from base 1. According to the germline V gene (reference sequence), CDR1 reads GTSNPN and CDR2 reads SVGIG.

Recombination joined TRBV30 with TRBJ2-7, with the D segment identity uncertain. Sequenced input: PBMCs. The receptor was isolated from a woman in her forties in good health. Some clones in this sample may be carry-over from other donors' samples. The encoded CDR3 is CAWSVFVEQYF. Read as DNA, the sequence is TGTGCCTGGAGTGTATTCGTCGAGCAGTACTTC.